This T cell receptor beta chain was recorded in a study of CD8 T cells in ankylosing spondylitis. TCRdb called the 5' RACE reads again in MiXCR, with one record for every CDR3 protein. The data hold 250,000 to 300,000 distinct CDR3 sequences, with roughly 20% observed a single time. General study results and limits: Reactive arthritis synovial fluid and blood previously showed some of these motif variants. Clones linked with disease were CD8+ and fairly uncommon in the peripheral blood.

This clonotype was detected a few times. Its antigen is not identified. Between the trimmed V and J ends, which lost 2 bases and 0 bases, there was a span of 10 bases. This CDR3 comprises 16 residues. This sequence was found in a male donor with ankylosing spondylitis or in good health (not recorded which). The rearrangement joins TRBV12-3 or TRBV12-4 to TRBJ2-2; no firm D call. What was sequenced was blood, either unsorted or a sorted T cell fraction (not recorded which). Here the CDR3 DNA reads TGTGCCAGCAGTTTACCCGGGCTACCGAACACCGGGGAGCTGTTTTTT. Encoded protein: CASSLPGLPNTGELFF.